Below are 24 T cell receptor beta chains sequenced from a single sample in a study of cytomegalovirus exposure and HLA in healthy donors. A multiplex PCR was run with 60 Vbeta primers and 13 Jbeta primers. TCRdb's copy holds only in-frame clones and misses some; the assay was immunoSEQ multiplex PCR. The sample yields approximately 120,000 clones, 72% seen once. Sequencing was performed on PBMCs. These receptors came from a young man in good health and CMV-seronegative.

This chain links TRBV19 with TRBJ1-1, with 9 positions matching TRBD1. The CDR3 has 18 residues. CDR1 is LNHDA, CDR2 SQIVND, per germline (reference sequence). V shed 5 bases, J shed 5 bases, and the junction held 18 bases outside the gene matches. DNA for the CDR3: TGTGCCAGTAGTCCGGTATTGTGGGGACAGGGAGGTTGGACTGAAGCTTTCTTT. Protein product: CASSPVLWGQGGWTEAFF.

The V gene is TRBV28, the J gene TRBJ2-7, with D possibly TRBD2 on 5 matching bases. The V and J ends lost 7 bases and 1 base respectively, with 17 bases between them. The CDR3 runs to 15 residues. Germline V gives CDR1 MDHEN, CDR2 SYDVKM. The CDR3 bases are TGTGCCAGCACCTTTGGCAGCCGAGGGTCCTACGAGCAGTACTTC. Protein product: CASTFGSRGSYEQYF.

V usage is TRBV6-1 and J usage is TRBJ2-3, with 10 bases fitting TRBD2. After removal of 5 bases from V and 4 bases from J, the junction contained 3 bases not matched to a gene. The germline gives CDR1 MNHNS, CDR2 SASEGT. This CDR3 is 14 amino acids long. The DNA for the CDR3 is TGTGCCAGCAGTTCAGGACTAGCGGCAGATACGCAGTATTTT. Translation gives CASSSGLAADTQYF.

The chain links TRBV5-4 to TRBJ2-7; D is perhaps TRBD2 (5 bases). This CDR3 contains 14 residues. Per germline, CDR1 SGHNT and CDR2 YYREEE (reference sequence). Trimming took off 3 bases at V and 2 bases at J, with 12 bases between the two ends. The CDR3 loop reads CASSSPSGAYEQYF. The DNA of the CDR3 is TGTGCCAGCAGCTCCCCTTCCGGGGCCTACGAGCAGTACTTC.

The CDR3 spells CASSPTSGGGETQYF. Written as DNA, the CDR3 is TGCGCCAGCAGCCCTACTAGCGGGGGTGGAGAGACCCAGTACTTC. V is TRBV5-1 and J is TRBJ2-5, with 11 bases fitting TRBD2. The CDR3 is made up of 15 amino acids. In germline, CDR1 is SGHRS, CDR2 YFSETQ. With 4 bases clipped from V and 4 bases from J, the junction kept 6 bases outside the gene matches.

The chain couples TRBV4-3 to TRBJ2-3; 9 positions agree with TRBD2. V gave up 1 base and J gave up 5 bases; unmatched junction bases: 16. Per the germline V gene, CDR1 is LGHNA and CDR2 is YSLEER. The CDR3 consists of 19 residues. CDR3 sequence reads: CASSQAVSSSGVYGDTQYF. CDR3 sequence (DNA): TGCGCCAGCAGCCAAGCAGTGTCCTCTAGCGGGGTTTACGGAGATACGCAGTATTTT.

The gene calls are TRBV14 and TRBJ2-3, with 8 bases fitting TRBD1. Germline V lookup: CDR1 SGHDN, CDR2 FVKESK. Germline trimming cut 5 bases from V and 0 bases from J; bases unmatched to any gene: 7. The CDR3 totals 16 residues. CDR3 nucleotide sequence: TGTGCCAGCAGCTTGCTCAGGGGGCGTAGCACAGATACGCAGTATTTT. Translation gives CASSLLRGRSTDTQYF.

The rearrangement uses TRBV4-1 and TRBJ2-7; D is possibly TRBD2 (7 bases). The CDR3 runs 17 residues. Germline lookup yields CDR1 MGHRA and CDR2 YSYEKL. V was trimmed by 1 base and J by 5 bases, leaving 21 bases between them. The CDR3 here is CASSQVGRGKGHNEQYF. In DNA, the CDR3 is TGCGCCAGCAGCCAAGTAGGGAGGGGGAAGGGTCACAACGAGCAGTACTTC.

CDR3 loop: CAWSVGQELYGYTF. The CDR3 DNA follows: TGTGCCTGGAGTGTTGGGCAGGAACTCTATGGCTACACCTTC. This chain connects TRBV30 to TRBJ1-2; D not resolved. This CDR3 is built from 14 residues. CDR1 is GTSNPN, CDR2 SVGIG, per germline (reference sequence). The ends were cut back, 0 bases at V and 4 bases at J, with 12 bases in the middle.

The chain uses TRBV10-3 and TRBJ1-1; D gene ambiguous. Germline CDR1 and CDR2: ENHRY and SYGVKD. Deletions cut 2 bases from V and 4 bases from J, with 5 bases between. This CDR3 has 12 residues. CDR3 in amino acids: CAISEDSTEAFF. In DNA form, the CDR3 reads TGTGCCATCAGTGAGGACTCCACTGAAGCTTTCTTT.

Concerning this clone itself: This CDR3 is also generated by other DNA sequences in the sample. V gene TRBV28 combines with J gene TRBJ1-3; 7 bases align to TRBD1. The V gene end was trimmed by 3 bases and the J gene end by 1 base; junction bases not matched to a gene: 3. The CDR3 extends over 15 amino acids. Looked up from germline, CDR1 is MDHEN and CDR2 is SYDVKM. The CDR3 reads CASSLTGSSGNTIYF. The CDR3 bases are TGTGCCAGCAGTTTGACAGGGAGTTCTGGAAACACCATATATTTT.

The V gene is TRBV7-3, the J gene TRBJ2-3; perhaps TRBD2 as D (5 bases). The germline V and J ends were trimmed by 2 bases and 1 base, with 16 bases remaining between them. The CDR3 is 17 amino acids. CDR1 SGHTA and CDR2 FQGTGA come from the germline V gene. The CDR3 DNA reads as TGTGCCAGCAGCTTAGAGGGTACGCGATGGGGCACAGATACGCAGTATTTT. Translation gives CASSLEGTRWGTDTQYF.

This chain joins TRBV27 and TRBJ1-2; the match to TRBD1 covers 7 bases. CDR1 MNHEY and CDR2 SMNVEV come from the germline V gene (reference sequence). The J segment lost 6 bases and the V segment lost 5 bases, leaving 9 bases of the junction unmatched. The CDR3 is 14 amino acids. CDR3 amino acids: CASSLRGQSHGYTF. The CDR3 DNA follows: TGTGCCAGCAGTCTTAGGGGACAGTCCCATGGCTACACCTTC.

The chain has TRBV18 and TRBJ2-7; tentative D call: TRBD2 (5 bases). The CDR3 consists of 14 residues. Germline CDR1 KGHSH, CDR2 LQKENI. The ends were cut back, 3 bases at V and 0 bases at J, with 9 bases in the middle. The CDR3 nucleotides read TGTGCCAGCTCACCTATGGGGAGCTCCTACGAGCAGTACTTC. It translates to CASSPMGSSYEQYF.

The chain is built from TRBV6-5 and TRBJ2-7; 7 nucleotides agree with TRBD1. The CDR3 is 16 residues long. Germline CDR1 reads MNHEY; CDR2 reads SVGAGI. The junction had 7 bases not matched to a gene; V was cut back by 0 bases and J by 2 bases. This CDR3 is CASSYSHRDRTYEQYF. The CDR3 bases are TGTGCCAGCAGTTACTCGCACCGGGACAGAACCTACGAGCAGTACTTC.

The chain carries TRBV19 and TRBJ1-6; 9 bases fit TRBD1. Per germline, CDR1 LNHDA and CDR2 SQIVND (reference sequence). This CDR3 has 16 residues. The junction had 10 bases not matched to a gene; V was cut back by 5 bases and J by 8 bases. The CDR3 nucleotides are TGTGCCAGTAGTTCCATTGGGACAGGGACGGATTCACCCCTCCACTTT. It yields the protein CASSSIGTGTDSPLHF.

V gene TRBV5-1 combines with J gene TRBJ2-3, with no clear D. CDR3 length: 14 amino acids. V gave up 0 bases and J gave up 4 bases, with 9 bases separating them. The germline V gene has CDR1 SGHRS and CDR2 YFSETQ. CDR3 coding DNA: TGCGCCAGCAGCTTGGAACAGAACGCAGATACGCAGTATTTT. As protein: CASSLEQNADTQYF.

This chain joins TRBV5-1 and TRBJ1-1, with no clear D. CDR1 is SGHRS and CDR2 is YFSETQ in the germline V gene. The CDR3 covers 12 residues. The V end was cut by 4 bases, the J end by 7 bases, with 11 bases between. In DNA, the CDR3 is TGCGCCAGCAGCCTGGTGGGCTTTGAAGCTTTCTTT. Protein: CASSLVGFEAFF.

This clone was detected only once. V and J are TRBV5-6 and TRBJ1-4, with 10 bases lining up with TRBD1. In germline, CDR1 is SGHDT, CDR2 YYEEEE. This CDR3 is 17 amino acids long. The trim removed 3 bases at V and 0 bases at J, leaving 5 bases unmatched. The CDR3 loop reads CASSSTTGGSTNEKLFF. CDR3 bases: TGTGCCAGCAGCTCGACGACAGGGGGCTCAACTAATGAAAAACTGTTTTTT.

This clone was seen only a few times. Other nucleotide sequences from this sample produce the same CDR3. This chain connects TRBV11-2 to TRBJ1-2; 8 bases are shared with TRBD1. Germline V gives CDR1 SGHAT, CDR2 FQNNGV. V trimming: 1 base; J trimming: 4 bases; junction bases outside the gene matches: 2. The CDR3 is 14 amino acids. The CDR3 DNA sequence: TGTGCCAGCAGCTTAGTTCAGGGGGCCTATGGCTACACCTTC. As protein: CASSLVQGAYGYTF.

The chain links TRBV7-2 to TRBJ2-5; maybe TRBD1 (5 bases). Trimming shortened V by 0 bases and J by 0 bases, and 5 bases separated the two germline ends. The germline V gene has CDR1 SGHTA and CDR2 FQGNSA. This CDR3 has 14 amino acids. The CDR3, as DNA: TGTGCCAGCAGCTTAGCAGGGGACCAAGAGACCCAGTACTTC. This sequence encodes CASSLAGDQETQYF.

The chain recombines TRBV6-5 with TRBJ2-3; the match to TRBD1 covers 8 bases. With 5 bases clipped from V and 4 bases from J, the junction kept 5 bases outside the gene matches. Per germline, CDR1 MNHEY and CDR2 SVGAGI. This CDR3 has 14 residues. The DNA of the CDR3 is TGTGCCAGCAGTCCCGGACAGGGTCCAGATACGCAGTATTTT. It yields the protein CASSPGQGPDTQYF.

The rearrangement joins TRBV6-1 to TRBJ2-7; D gene ambiguous. Germline CDR1 is MNHNS and CDR2 is SASEGT. V dropped 7 bases and J dropped 3 bases, with 7 bases sitting between them. CDR3 length equals 11 residues. The CDR3: CASMGNYEQYF. DNA of the CDR3: TGTGCCAGCATGGGCAACTACGAGCAGTACTTC.

The J gene is TRBJ2-1, the V gene TRBV7-9; a weak D match, TRBD1 (5 bases). CDR3 length: 13 residues. Germline lookup yields CDR1 SEHNR and CDR2 FQNEAQ (reference sequence). The V gene lost 6 bases and the J gene lost 0 bases, with 6 bases spanning the gap. CDR3 DNA sequence: TGTGCCAGCAGAGGGGACTCCTACAATGAGCAGTTCTTC. It translates to CASRGDSYNEQFF.